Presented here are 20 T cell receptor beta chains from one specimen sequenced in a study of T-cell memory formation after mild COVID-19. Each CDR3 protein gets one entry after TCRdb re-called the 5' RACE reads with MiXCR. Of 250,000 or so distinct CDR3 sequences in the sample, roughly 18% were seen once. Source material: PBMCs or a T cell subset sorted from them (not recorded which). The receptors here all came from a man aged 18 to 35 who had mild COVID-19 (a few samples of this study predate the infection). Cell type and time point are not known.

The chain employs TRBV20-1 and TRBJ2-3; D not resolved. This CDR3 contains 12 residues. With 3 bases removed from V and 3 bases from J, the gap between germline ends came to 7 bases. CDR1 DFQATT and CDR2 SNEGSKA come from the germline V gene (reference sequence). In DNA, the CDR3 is TGCAGTGCTAGTGAGGCTACAGATACGCAGTATTTT. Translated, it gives CSASEATDTQYF.

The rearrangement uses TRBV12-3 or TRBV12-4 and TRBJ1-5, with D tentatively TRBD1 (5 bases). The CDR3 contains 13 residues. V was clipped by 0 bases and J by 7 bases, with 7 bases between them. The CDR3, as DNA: TGTGCCAGCAGTTTAGCGCGGGGGCAGCCCCAGCATTTT. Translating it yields CASSLARGQPQHF.

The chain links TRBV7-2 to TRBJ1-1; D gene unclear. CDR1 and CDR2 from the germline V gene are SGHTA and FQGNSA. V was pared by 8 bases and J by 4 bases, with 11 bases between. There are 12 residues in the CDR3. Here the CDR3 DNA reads TGTGCCAGCGGCTCGTGGAGCACTGAAGCTTTCTTT. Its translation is CASGSWSTEAFF.

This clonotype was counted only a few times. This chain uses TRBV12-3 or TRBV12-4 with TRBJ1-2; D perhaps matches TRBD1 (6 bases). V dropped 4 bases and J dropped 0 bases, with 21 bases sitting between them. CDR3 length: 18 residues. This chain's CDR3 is CASSSTGVGRSPNYGYTF. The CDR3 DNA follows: TGTGCCAGCAGTTCGACAGGAGTCGGACGATCCCCTAACTATGGCTACACCTTC.

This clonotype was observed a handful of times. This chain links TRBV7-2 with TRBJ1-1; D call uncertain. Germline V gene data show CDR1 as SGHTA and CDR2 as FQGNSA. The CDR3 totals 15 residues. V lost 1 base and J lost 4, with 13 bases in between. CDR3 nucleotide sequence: TGTGCCAGCAGCTTAGATGTGGGGTGGCCCACTGAAGCTTTCTTT. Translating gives CASSLDVGWPTEAFF.

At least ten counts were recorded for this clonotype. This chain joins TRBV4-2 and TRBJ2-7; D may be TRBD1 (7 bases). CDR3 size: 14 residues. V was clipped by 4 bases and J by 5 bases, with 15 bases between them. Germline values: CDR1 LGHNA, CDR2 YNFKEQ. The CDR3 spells CASSPRGVGDEQYF. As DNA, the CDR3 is TGTGCCAGCAGCCCCAGGGGGGTGGGCGACGAGCAGTACTTC.

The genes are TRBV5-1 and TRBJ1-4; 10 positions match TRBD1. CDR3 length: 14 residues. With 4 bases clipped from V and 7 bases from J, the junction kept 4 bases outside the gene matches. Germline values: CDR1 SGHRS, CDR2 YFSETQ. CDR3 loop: CASSPGQGVEKLFF. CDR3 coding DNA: TGCGCCAGCAGCCCCGGACAGGGGGTTGAAAAACTGTTTTTT.

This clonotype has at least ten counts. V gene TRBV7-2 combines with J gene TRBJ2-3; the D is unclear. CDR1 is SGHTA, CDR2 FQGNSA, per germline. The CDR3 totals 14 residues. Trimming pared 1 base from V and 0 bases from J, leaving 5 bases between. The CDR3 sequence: CASSLEESTDTQYF. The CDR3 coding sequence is TGTGCCAGCAGCTTAGAGGAGAGCACAGATACGCAGTATTTT.

The CDR3 here is CASRQGGLGEKLFF. DNA of the CDR3: TGTGCCAGCCGCCAAGGGGGCCTCGGTGAAAAACTGTTTTTT. V gene TRBV7-2 combines with J gene TRBJ1-4, with 7 bases that match TRBD1. V lost 8 bases to trimming and J lost 7 bases; unmatched junction nucleotides: 10. Germline lookup yields CDR1 SGHTA and CDR2 FQGNSA. CDR3 length equals 14 residues.

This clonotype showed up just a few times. The CDR3 loop is CASSLGAGVTYGYTF. The CDR3 nucleotides are TGTGCCAGCAGTTTAGGGGCAGGGGTTACCTATGGCTACACCTTC. The chain recombines TRBV28 with TRBJ1-2; D is possibly TRBD1 (6 bases). V was clipped by 2 bases and J by 4 bases, with 14 bases between them. The CDR3 is 15 amino acids. Per the germline V gene, CDR1 is MDHEN and CDR2 is SYDVKM.

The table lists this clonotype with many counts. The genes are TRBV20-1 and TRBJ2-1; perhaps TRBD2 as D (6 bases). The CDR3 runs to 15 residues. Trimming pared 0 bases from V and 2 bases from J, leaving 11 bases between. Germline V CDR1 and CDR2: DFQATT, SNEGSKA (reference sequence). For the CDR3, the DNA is TGCAGTGCTAGAGATTTGGCGGGGCCCTACAATGAGCAGTTCTTC. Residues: CSARDLAGPYNEQFF.

CDR3 sequence (DNA): TGTGCCACCAGTGGGGGAAAGGGAAACACCGGGGAGCTGTTTTTT. Translation: CATSGGKGNTGELFF. This chain connects TRBV24-1 to TRBJ2-2; D call uncertain. V lost 5 bases to trimming and J lost 2 bases, with 11 bases between them. CDR1 and CDR2 from the germline V gene are KGHDR and SFDVKD. The CDR3 contains 15 residues.

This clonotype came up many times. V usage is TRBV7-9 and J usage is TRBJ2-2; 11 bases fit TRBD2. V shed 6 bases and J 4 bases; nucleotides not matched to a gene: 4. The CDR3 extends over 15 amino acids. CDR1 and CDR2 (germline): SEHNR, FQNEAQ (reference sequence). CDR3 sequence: CASRPGLAGTGELFF. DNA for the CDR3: TGTGCCAGCAGACCTGGACTAGCGGGCACCGGGGAGCTGTTTTTT.

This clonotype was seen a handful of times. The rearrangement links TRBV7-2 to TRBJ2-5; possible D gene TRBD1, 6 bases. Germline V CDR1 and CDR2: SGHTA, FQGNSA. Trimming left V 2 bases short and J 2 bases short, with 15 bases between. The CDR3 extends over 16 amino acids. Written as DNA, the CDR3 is TGTGCCAGCAGCTTATCGACAGGTCCGGGACAAGAGACCCAGTACTTC. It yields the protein CASSLSTGPGQETQYF. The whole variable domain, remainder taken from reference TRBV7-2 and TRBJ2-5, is GAGVSQSPSNKVTEKGKDVELRCDPISGHTALYWYRQSLGQGLEFLIYFQGNSAPDKSGLPSDRFSAERTGGSVSTLTIQRTQQEDSAVYLCASSLSTGPGQETQYFGPGTRLLVL.

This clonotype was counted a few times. CDR3 sequence reads: CATSDPESSGDTQYF. Written as DNA, the CDR3 is TGTGCCACCAGTGACCCCGAGTCTAGCGGGGATACGCAGTATTTT. The chain links TRBV24-1 to TRBJ2-3; TRBD2 matches 8 bases. Germline-derived CDR1 and CDR2 are KGHDR and SFDVKD. The trim removed 4 bases at V and 6 bases at J, leaving 8 bases unmatched. This CDR3 comprises 15 residues.

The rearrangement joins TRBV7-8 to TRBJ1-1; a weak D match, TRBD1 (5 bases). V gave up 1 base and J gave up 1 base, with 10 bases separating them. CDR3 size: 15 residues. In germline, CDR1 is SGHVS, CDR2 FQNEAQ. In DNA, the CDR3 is TGTGCCAGCAGCTTAGGGCCGGGGCCGAACACTGAAGCTTTCTTT. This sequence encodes CASSLGPGPNTEAFF.

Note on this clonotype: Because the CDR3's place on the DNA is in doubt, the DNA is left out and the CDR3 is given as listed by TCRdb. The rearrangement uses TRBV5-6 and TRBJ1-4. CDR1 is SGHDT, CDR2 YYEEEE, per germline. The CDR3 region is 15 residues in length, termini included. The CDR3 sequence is CASSLKGRLMKNCFF.

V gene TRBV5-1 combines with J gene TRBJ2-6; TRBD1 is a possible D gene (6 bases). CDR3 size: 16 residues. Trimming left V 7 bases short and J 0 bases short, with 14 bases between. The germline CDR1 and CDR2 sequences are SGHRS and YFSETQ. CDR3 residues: CASGIDRSSGANVLTF. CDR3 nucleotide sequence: TGCGCCAGCGGAATCGACAGGAGCTCTGGGGCCAACGTCCTGACTTTC.

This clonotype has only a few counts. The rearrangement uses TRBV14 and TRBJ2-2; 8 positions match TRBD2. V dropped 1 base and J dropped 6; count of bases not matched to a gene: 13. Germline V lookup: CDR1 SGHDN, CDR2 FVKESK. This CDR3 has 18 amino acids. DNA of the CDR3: TGTGCCAGCAGCCAAGTCCCCTTAGGAGCGGGGGTCGCCGGGGAGCTGTTTTTT. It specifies CASSQVPLGAGVAGELFF.

The CDR3 DNA reads as TGTGCCAGCAGCCTCAGCGGGGGACACACCGGGGAGCTGTTTTTT. Translated: CASSLSGGHTGELFF. The chain joins TRBV7-3 to TRBJ2-2; 8 bases are a match to TRBD2. The V and J ends lost 5 bases and 3 bases, in that order; junction bases with no gene match: 5. Germline values: CDR1 SGHTA, CDR2 FQGTGA. The CDR3 sequence is 15 residues long.